This T cell receptor (beta chain) was recovered during a study of T cells in Graves' hyperthyroidism and ophthalmopathy. Subjects with ophthalmopathy showed a Clinical Activity Score no lower than 3, a NOSPECS grade no lower than 4, and a duration shorter than 3 months. CDR1 SNHLY and CDR2 FYNNEI come from the germline V gene. The CDR3 totals 13 residues. The TCR beta CDR3 regions underwent amplification using RNA transcripts as the source. TCR CDR3 underwent first-round RT-PCR with the HTBI primer set. One entry per CDR3 protein, called by TCRdb with MiXCR from the multiplex PCR reads. The sample contains around 290,000 distinct CDR3 sequences, 15% to 20% of which appear only once. For this clonotype: One junction end disagrees with the germline gene, perhaps due to a read error.

The sample consisted of blood. The chain employs TRBV2 and TRBJ2-5; TRBD2 aligns across 7 bases. The source of this sequence is a woman aged 60-70 years with Graves' ophthalmopathy. This chain's CDR3 is CVSQAGREGTQYF. CDR3 in DNA: TGTGTCAGCCAAGCCGGCAGGGAGGGGACCCAGTACTTC.